This is a list of T cell receptor beta chains from one sample in a study of blood T cells in healthy people across ages. MiXCR, applied by TCRdb to the 5' RACE reads, yields one record per CDR3 protein. This sample has 1.5 million to 2 million distinct CDR3 sequences; around 50% occur once, and the top ten carry approximately 2%. Material: blood. Receptors originate from a woman aged 40 to 50 in good health. The CDR3 runs from the conserved cysteine through the conserved F or W. D genes are given only for firm matches. The listing skips clone size in some rows; elsewhere it reads once, few, many or a size class.

clone_size j_call v_call d_call cdr3_nt cdr3_aa
once TRBJ2-1 TRBV19 TRBD1 TGTGCCAGTAGTATTATGGGGACAGGGGCCTACAATGAGCAGTTCTTC CASSIMGTGAYNEQFF
. TRBJ1-6 TRBV6-6 . TGTGCCAGCAGTTACAAGACGGCGGATAATTCACCCCTCCACTTT CASSYKTADNSPLHF
. TRBJ1-6 TRBV27 . TGTGCCAGCAGTAACTCATACACTTCACCCCTCCACTTT CASSNSYTSPLHF
. TRBJ2-5 TRBV12-3/TRBV12-4 . TGTGCCAGCAGTCAACATCAGGACAAAGAGACCCAGTACTTC CASSQHQDKETQYF
. TRBJ2-1 TRBV5-1 TRBD1 TGCGCCAGCAGCACCCGACAGGGTTTAAACAATGAGCAGTTCTTC CASSTRQGLNNEQFF
few TRBJ2-3 TRBV4-3 TRBD2 TGCGCCAGCAGCCAAGATCTTGTAGCGGGCGTTAGCACAGATACGCAGTATTTT CASSQDLVAGVSTDTQYF
. TRBJ1-1 TRBV7-2 . TGTGCCAGCAGCTTAGTGGAGGGAAGGCGGACTGAAGCTTTCTTT CASSLVEGRRTEAFF
. TRBJ2-7 TRBV20-1 TRBD1 TGCAGCGCCCCACAGGGGACCAACTCCTACGAGCAGTACTTC CSAPQGTNSYEQYF
. TRBJ2-5 TRBV12-3/TRBV12-4 TRBD1 TGTGCCAGCAGTACGACAGGGGAAAGCAGGGAGACCCAGTACTTC CASSTTGESRETQYF
. TRBJ2-1 TRBV5-1 TRBD1 TGCGCCAGCAGCATTGCCGGGACAGGGGTTTTATATGAGCAGTTCTTC CASSIAGTGVLYEQFF
many TRBJ2-7 TRBV10-3 . TGTGCCATCAGTGGAGTAGCGAACTACGAGCAGTACTTC CAISGVANYEQYF
few TRBJ2-1 TRBV10-2 . TGCGCCAGTGCCTTGAACAGATACAATGAGCAGTTCTTC CASALNRYNEQFF
. TRBJ1-2 TRBV20-1 . TGCAGTTTGCCCGGGAGGACGAAAACTGGGGGCTACACCTTC CSLPGRTKTGGYTF
. TRBJ2-4 TRBV29-1 . TGCAGCGCAACAGGGATTTTCTACGAACAGTACTTC CSATGIFYEQYF
. TRBJ2-7 TRBV6-2/TRBV6-3 TRBD1 TGTGCCAGCAGGCCTACAGGGGGCTTGAACGAGCAGTACTTC CASRPTGGLNEQYF
few TRBJ1-2 TRBV20-1 TRBD1 TGCAGTGCTGGGAATACAGGGGAAGGGATCTATGGCTACACCTTC CSAGNTGEGIYGYTF
few TRBJ2-3 TRBV15 . TGTGCCACCAGCAGAGCCAGGAAGGATACGCAGTATTTT CATSRARKDTQYF
many TRBJ2-7 TRBV25-1 . TGTGCCAGCCGGAGGGGGGACGAGCAGTACTTC CASRRGDEQYF
few TRBJ1-4 TRBV5-1 . TGCGCCAGCAGCCCCCGGGGTCCTGGCGGGGAAAAACTGTTTTTT CASSPRGPGGEKLFF
. TRBJ1-6 TRBV2 . TGTGCCAGCAGCCGGGGAGGGGGAGTAGGGAATTCACCCCTCCACTTT CASSRGGGVGNSPLHF
few TRBJ2-1 TRBV28 . TGTGCCAGCAGTCCGGCCCGGCCCGCTGGTGAGCAGTTCTTC CASSPARPAGEQFF
few TRBJ2-3 TRBV20-1 TRBD2 TGCAGTGCAGGAGCGGGGGGCGGTTTCACAGATACGCAGTATTTT CSAGAGGGFTDTQYF
. TRBJ2-3 TRBV5-1 TRBD1 TGCGCCAGTCAGGGGGCCCCCAGCACAGATACGCAGTATTTT CASQGAPSTDTQYF
. TRBJ2-1 TRBV15 TRBD2 TGTGCCACCAGCAGCCCAAGCGGGACTCAAAACAATGAGCAGTTCTTC CATSSPSGTQNNEQFF
. TRBJ2-7 TRBV27 TRBD1 TGTGCCAGCTGTGACAGGGGGAACGAGCAGTACTTC CASCDRGNEQYF
once TRBJ1-2 TRBV4-1 TRBD1 TGCGCCAGCAGCCCTCGGTCCCCCGGGACAGTTCTGATCAACTATGGCTACACCTTC CASSPRSPGTVLINYGYTF
. TRBJ2-7 TRBV5-1 TRBD1 TGCGCCAGCAGCTTGGGGGGGACAGGAGTGTCTATGGAGCAGTACTTC CASSLGGTGVSMEQYF
. TRBJ1-2 TRBV29-1 . TGCAGCGTTGATAAGGGTCGTGGCTACACCTTC CSVDKGRGYTF